This TCR beta chain was recovered during a study of blood T cell repertoires in COVID-19. Across the whole study: Acute-phase and convalescent COVID-19 samples originated in the United States, Italy and Spain. The analysed material was cDNA or gDNA that came from T cells, B-cell-depleted T cells, or PBMCs.

In the source study's methods: The authors estimated nucleated cell counts from reference gene primer amplification. Generated by immunoSEQ multiplex PCR, the TCRdb table keeps only in-frame clones and is missing some. From that table come the V and J calls and clone size; the DNA was used to work out D and trimming. The sample shows some 150,000 clones, approximately 80% of them seen only once. V trimming: 6 bases; J trimming: 3 bases; junction bases outside the gene matches: 9. The CDR3 has 15 amino acids. The germline CDR1 and CDR2 sequences are MNHEY and SVGAGI. This clonotype was sampled from a woman aged 80 or older with acute or convalescent COVID-19. The material sequenced was peripheral blood. The rearrangement uses TRBV6-5 and TRBJ2-7; 9 bases fit TRBD1. This CDR3 is CASRALDRGNYEQYF. The CDR3 bases are TGTGCCAGCAGAGCCCTAGACAGGGGGAACTACGAGCAGTACTTC.